A selection of T cell receptor beta chains follows, all from one sample in a study of T-cell reconstitution after alpha-beta-depleted transplantation in children. TCRdb processed the PCR reads anew with MiXCR; each CDR3 protein has one entry. The sample holds 150,000 to 250,000 distinct CDR3 sequences; more than 12% are singletons and the top ten take about 13%. Sample: PBMCs from the stem cell graft donor, taken from the stem cell graft. These receptors came from a human donor who donated a stem cell graft to a child with acute lymphoblastic leukemia. CDR3s include the opening cysteine and the closing phenylalanine or tryptophan. Fields, in order: V gene, CDR3 length, D gene, CDR3 protein. The D gene is left open where the match is weak.

V: TRBV5-1; length: 16; D: TRBD2; CDR3: CASSGPSGRPTDTQYF
V: TRBV7-2; length: 18; D: -; CDR3: CASSSFWTGTSGANVLTF
V: TRBV12-3/TRBV12-4; length: 13; D: -; CDR3: CASSLAIGQPQHF
V: TRBV20-1; length: 18; D: TRBD2; CDR3: CSARGTSGRAIINNEQFF
V: TRBV5-1; length: 15; D: -; CDR3: CASRPDGGVLYEQYF
V: TRBV5-1; length: 15; D: -; CDR3: CASSPSPGSGETQYF
V: TRBV29-1; length: 14; D: TRBD2; CDR3: CSARTSGSFHEQFF
V: TRBV5-1; length: 16; D: TRBD1; CDR3: CASSLVGTGSYGEQFF
V: TRBV18; length: 15; D: -; CDR3: CASSPPYGTNSPLHF
V: TRBV29-1; length: 13; D: -; CDR3: CSVEVGGDGEQFF
V: TRBV20-1; length: 15; D: TRBD2; CDR3: CSARNRLAGDNEQFF
V: TRBV12-3/TRBV12-4; length: 12; D: -; CDR3: CASSLMGYEQYF
V: TRBV29-1; length: 17; D: -; CDR3: CSVVLWGLGEDTGELFF
V: TRBV20-1; length: 15; D: TRBD2; CDR3: CSAPLTSGRAYEQYF